This T cell receptor (beta chain) was profiled in a study of CD8 T cells in Susac syndrome. Study results and limitations: Expansion of clones was not seen in the CD4+ T cell repertoires of Susac syndrome.

Details on this clonotype: No antigen is known for it.

The RNA input was about 0.45 to 1 ug, and it was reverse transcribed with random hexamers. TCRdb reprocessed the immunoSEQ multiplex PCR reads via MiXCR and lists one record per CDR3 protein. The repertoire has 200,000 to 300,000 distinct CDR3 sequences, almost 97% of them found once; the top ten carry 0.1%. The CDR3 contains 13 residues. The germline V and J ends were trimmed by 6 bases and 5 bases, with 14 bases remaining between them. CDR1 is DFQATT, CDR2 SNEGSKA, per germline (reference sequence). Negative isolation was applied to CD8+ and CD4+ T cells, and FACS enrichment was applied to TEMRA cells.

The sequencing sample was made of CD4+ T cells from PBMCs. This rearrangement joins TRBV20-1 to TRBJ1-5; the D is unclear. This receptor was obtained from a human donor with Susac syndrome. The CDR3 nucleotides are TGCAGTGCCCACCGTTTTTCGGATCAGCCCCAGCATTTT. It codes for CSAHRFSDQPQHF.